These 11 T cell receptor beta chains were sequenced from one sample in a study of cytomegalovirus exposure and HLA in healthy donors. This PCR relied on a set of 60 Vbeta primers and 13 Jbeta primers. Profiled with immunoSEQ multiplex PCR; TCRdb holds only in-frame clones, not every one. The table shows about 190,000 clones, with about 76% occurring only once. Sample: PBMCs. Receptor source: a woman between 45 and 60 years old in good health and CMV-seronegative.

The rearrangement uses TRBV2 and TRBJ2-1; a possible D gene is TRBD2 (5 bases). The germline CDR1 and CDR2 sequences are SNHLY and FYNNEI. V was clipped by 2 bases and J by 9 bases, with 5 bases between them. The CDR3 runs 11 residues. Here the CDR3 reads CASSERGEQFF. The CDR3 coding sequence is TGTGCCAGCAGTGAACGGGGTGAGCAGTTCTTC. Full variable domain (rest looked up from reference TRBV2 and TRBJ2-1): EPEVTQTPSHQVTQMGQEVILRCVPISNHLYFYWYRQILGQKVEFLVSFYNNEISEKSEIFDDQFSVERPDGSNFTLKIRSTKLEDSAMYFCASSERGEQFFGPGTRLTVL.

CDR3 loop: CASSPRLAGPREEQFF. CDR3 DNA sequence: TGTGCCAGCAGCCCTCGACTAGCGGGACCTCGGGAAGAGCAGTTCTTC. The chain recombines TRBV4-2 with TRBJ2-1, with 11 nucleotides matching TRBD2. The CDR3 loop spans 16 amino acids. CDR1 LGHNA and CDR2 YNFKEQ come from the germline V gene. V trimming: 4 bases; J trimming: 10 bases; junction bases outside the gene matches: 12.

This clone was picked up a small number of times. CDR3 DNA: TGTGCCAGCCAGGACAGTCTTTTCAATCAGCCCCAGCATTTT. Translation gives CASQDSLFNQPQHF. The rearrangement uses TRBV6-1 and TRBJ1-5; tentative D call: TRBD1 (6 bases). CDR1 MNHNS and CDR2 SASEGT come from the germline V gene. V was trimmed by 8 bases and J by 3 bases, leaving 14 bases between them. This CDR3 has 14 residues.

Note on this clone: Other DNA variants within this sample encode the same CDR3. V gene TRBV7-9 combines with J gene TRBJ1-1; 9 nucleotides align to TRBD1. Trimming at V came to 3 bases and at J to 4 bases, leaving 3 bases not matched to a gene. The CDR3 consists of 14 residues. From germline, CDR1 is SEHNR and CDR2 FQNEAQ (reference sequence). CDR3 protein: CASSLGQGFTEAFF. The CDR3 DNA is TGTGCCAGCAGCTTGGGACAGGGTTTCACTGAAGCTTTCTTT.

With respect to this clone: The sample contains more than one DNA sequence encoding this CDR3. The chain combines TRBV6-4 with TRBJ2-1; the match to TRBD2 covers 9 bases. V was pared by 6 bases and J by 2 bases, with 11 bases of the junction left unmatched. In germline, CDR1 is MRHNA, CDR2 SNTAGT. This CDR3 region has 17 residues. The CDR3 sequence is CASSRGPASGTYNEQFF. As DNA, the CDR3 is TGTGCCAGCAGCCGGGGCCCAGCTAGCGGGACCTACAATGAGCAGTTCTTC.

In its sample, this clone was seen once. CDR3 sequence (DNA): TGTGCCAGCAGTTTCTCTCGGACAGAAAACATTCAGTACTTC. Residues: CASSFSRTENIQYF. This chain connects TRBV28 to TRBJ2-4; tentatively, D is TRBD1 (6 bases). CDR3 length: 14 amino acids. V was pared by 3 bases and J by 5 bases, with 11 bases between. Germline CDR1 MDHEN, CDR2 SYDVKM.

The rearrangement uses TRBV7-9 and TRBJ2-2; D may be TRBD1 (5 bases). The CDR3 runs 15 residues. Germline V CDR1 and CDR2: SEHNR, FQNEAQ (reference sequence). V lost 5 bases and J 5 bases, leaving 15 bases between the germline ends. The CDR3 loop reads CASSPTAGRTGELFF. In DNA form, the CDR3 reads TGTGCCAGCAGCCCTACGGCAGGGCGGACCGGGGAGCTGTTTTTT.

The rearrangement joins TRBV7-9 to TRBJ1-1; D is ambiguous. Germline-derived CDR1 and CDR2 are SEHNR and FQNEAQ (reference sequence). The CDR3 is 14 amino acids. V lost 2 bases, J lost 5 bases, and 12 bases lay in between. CDR3 amino acids: CASSLNTRVTEAFF. The CDR3, as DNA: TGTGCCAGCAGCTTAAATACTAGGGTTACTGAAGCTTTCTTT.

The CDR3 DNA reads as TGTGCCAGCAGTTACTCAGCGGGTCAGAACACTGAAGCTTTCTTT. Translation gives CASSYSAGQNTEAFF. This chain links TRBV6-5 with TRBJ1-1; unclear D gene. V was pared by 0 bases and J by 1 base, with 9 bases between. Germline lookup yields CDR1 MNHEY and CDR2 SVGAGI. The CDR3 loop spans 15 amino acids.

The J gene is TRBJ1-1, the V gene TRBV5-1; TRBD1 might be the D (6 bases). With 1 base removed from V and 3 bases from J, the gap between germline ends came to 10 bases. There are 14 residues in the CDR3. Germline CDR1 reads SGHRS; CDR2 reads YFSETQ. The CDR3 DNA is TGCGCCAGCAGCTTGTACAGGGAAGACACTGAAGCTTTCTTT. Translation gives CASSLYREDTEAFF.

The chain links TRBV27 to TRBJ1-2; TRBD1 matches at 8 bases. Per germline, CDR1 MNHEY and CDR2 SMNVEV (reference sequence). There are 16 residues in the CDR3. The V and J ends lost 5 bases and 0 bases, in that order; junction bases with no gene match: 8. DNA for the CDR3: TGTGCCAGCAGTACCAACAGGGGGGTAACTAACTATGGCTACACCTTC. As protein: CASSTNRGVTNYGYTF.